One sample yielded the 27 T cell receptor beta chains listed below, sequenced in a study of cytotoxic CD8 clonotypes in ibrutinib-treated CLL. Libraries were prepared by immunoSEQ multiplex PCR; TCRdb keeps only in-frame clonotypes and omits some of them. The sample lists around 310,000 clones, around four fifths seen once, with over 6.5% in the top ten. Specimen: PBMCs, collected before ibrutinib treatment. These receptor sequences come from a human donor with chronic lymphocytic leukemia.

V and J are TRBV27 and TRBJ1-2; 9 bases align to TRBD1. This CDR3 is built from 14 residues. V shed 0 bases, J shed 8 bases, and the junction held 4 bases outside the gene matches. From germline, CDR1 is MNHEY and CDR2 SMNVEV (reference sequence). CDR3: CASSLSPTGGGYTF. CDR3 bases: TGTGCCAGCAGTTTATCCCCGACAGGGGGAGGCTACACCTTC.

The chain joins TRBV5-1 to TRBJ2-7, with a tentative D call TRBD2 (6 bases). V dropped 4 bases and J dropped 0 bases, with 17 bases sitting between them. This CDR3 is 16 amino acids long. From germline, CDR1 is SGHRS and CDR2 YFSETQ. The CDR3 protein is CASSLGGFPPSYEQYF. CDR3 in DNA: TGCGCCAGCAGCCTCGGAGGGTTCCCCCCCTCCTACGAGCAGTACTTC.

This rearrangement joins TRBV29-1 to TRBJ1-2, with TRBD1 as a possible D gene (6 bases). Between the trimmed V and J ends, which lost 7 bases and 0 bases, there was a span of 18 bases. From germline, CDR1 is SQVTM and CDR2 ANQGSEA. This CDR3 contains 15 residues. The CDR3 here is CSASIGQNPNYGYTF. CDR3 nucleotides: TGCAGCGCTTCAATAGGACAGAATCCTAACTATGGCTACACCTTC.

The chain joins TRBV29-1 to TRBJ2-5, with unresolved D. Germline values: CDR1 SQVTM, CDR2 ANQGSEA. This CDR3 region has 13 residues. Trimming took off 3 bases at V and 4 bases at J, with 12 bases between the two ends. CDR3 loop: CSVDVSSGETQYF. In DNA, the CDR3 is TGCAGCGTTGATGTGTCTTCAGGAGAGACCCAGTACTTC.

This chain connects TRBV27 to TRBJ1-2; 10 bases are a match to TRBD1. The CDR3 is 15 residues long. J lost 2 bases, V lost 5 bases, and 5 bases had no gene match. Germline assignment: CDR1 MNHEY and CDR2 SMNVEV (reference sequence). The CDR3 spells CASSPRTGGNYGYTF. For the CDR3, the DNA is TGTGCCAGCAGTCCGCGGACAGGGGGGAACTATGGCTACACCTTC.

The J gene is TRBJ1-1, the V gene TRBV6-6; perhaps TRBD1 as D (5 bases). V was cut by 5 bases and J by 3 bases, with 10 bases left in between. This CDR3 region has 13 residues. Germline loops: CDR1 MNHNY, CDR2 SVGAGI (reference sequence). CDR3 bases: TGTGCCAGCAGTACCGACAGAGACACTGAAGCTTTCTTT. Amino acid sequence: CASSTDRDTEAFF.

The CDR3 is CASSLISSGRGKTQYF. In DNA form, the CDR3 reads TGCGCCAGCAGCTTAATATCTAGCGGGAGAGGAAAGACCCAGTACTTC. The chain couples TRBV5-1 to TRBJ2-5; 10 nucleotides line up with TRBD2. Germline V gene sequence: CDR1 SGHRS, CDR2 YFSETQ. There are 16 residues in the CDR3. Trimming cost V 2 bases and J 6 bases; bases outside gene matches: 10.

This chain connects TRBV6-1 to TRBJ1-1; 9 positions match TRBD1. The V and J ends lost 4 bases and 0 bases, in that order; junction bases with no gene match: 9. Germline CDR1 is MNHNS and CDR2 is SASEGT. The CDR3 length is 17 residues. CDR3 in DNA: TGTGCCAGCAGTGTGTATACGACAGGGGGTTTGAACACTGAAGCTTTCTTT. As protein: CASSVYTTGGLNTEAFF.

CDR3 amino acids: CASSPQGDAGYEQYF. The CDR3 DNA sequence: TGTGCCAGCAGCCCCCAGGGTGATGCAGGCTACGAGCAGTACTTC. The gene calls are TRBV9 and TRBJ2-7, with a possible D match to TRBD1 (5 bases). V shed 4 bases and J shed 3 bases, with 17 bases lying between them. There are 15 residues in the CDR3. Germline-derived CDR1 and CDR2 are SGDLS and YYNGEE.

V is TRBV30 and J is TRBJ2-6; 12 bases align to TRBD2. Trimming removed 2 bases from V and 0 bases from J; junction bases left unmatched: 8. CDR1 GTSNPN and CDR2 SVGIG come from the germline V gene (reference sequence). The CDR3 is 19 residues long. CDR3 region: CAWSTRLAGVNSGANVLTF. The CDR3 DNA follows: TGTGCCTGGAGTACCCGACTAGCGGGGGTGAACTCTGGGGCCAACGTCCTGACTTTC.

The sample holds one count of this clone. The chain employs TRBV7-9 and TRBJ2-5; 12 bases are shared with TRBD2. Germline-derived CDR1 and CDR2 are SEHNR and FQNEAQ (reference sequence). The CDR3 spans 15 residues. V lost 7 bases and J lost 3; bases outside the gene matches: 6. This chain's CDR3 is CASTTSGRREETQYF. The DNA of the CDR3 is TGTGCCAGCACAACTAGCGGGAGGAGAGAAGAGACCCAGTACTTC.

The rearrangement uses TRBV4-3 and TRBJ2-7; D might be TRBD2 (6 bases). This CDR3 is built from 15 residues. Deletions cut 0 bases from V and 4 bases from J, with 13 bases between. Germline CDR1 LGHNA, CDR2 YSLEER. The DNA of the CDR3 is TGCGCCAGCAGCCAAGATTCCGGACTACTATACGAGCAGTACTTC. It codes for CASSQDSGLLYEQYF.

This clone was counted once. The chain recombines TRBV4-2 with TRBJ2-7; TRBD2 matches at 8 bases. The ends lost 1 base at V and 9 bases at J; junction bases unmatched: 2. CDR1 and CDR2 from the germline V gene are LGHNA and YNFKEQ. This CDR3 is 12 amino acids long. For the CDR3, the DNA is TGTGCCAGCAGCCAAGGACGGGAGGGGCAGTACTTC. This translates into CASSQGREGQYF.

This clone has more than one count but fewer than ten. The chain recombines TRBV10-3 with TRBJ1-1; the D is unclear. Trimming removed 10 bases at V and 0 bases at J, with 9 bases between. The CDR3 consists of 12 residues. CDR1 is ENHRY and CDR2 is SYGVKD in the germline V gene. CDR3 amino acids: CATQVLNTEAFF. The CDR3 nucleotides read TGTGCCACCCAGGTATTGAACACTGAAGCTTTCTTT.

The chain couples TRBV27 to TRBJ2-6; D uncertain. CDR3 length: 14 residues. V was trimmed by 3 bases and J by 4 bases, leaving 7 bases between them. CDR1 MNHEY and CDR2 SMNVEV come from the germline V gene (reference sequence). CDR3 sequence (DNA): TGTGCCAGCAGTTTCACCGAAGGGGCCAACGTCCTGACTTTC. This sequence encodes CASSFTEGANVLTF.

The gene calls are TRBV13 and TRBJ2-7; maybe TRBD1 (5 bases). CDR3 size: 14 residues. V was pared by 1 base and J by 4 bases, with 11 bases between. In germline, CDR1 is PRHDT, CDR2 FYEKMQ (reference sequence). The CDR3: CASSLVQAAYEQYF. As DNA, the CDR3 is TGTGCCAGCAGCTTAGTACAGGCGGCTTACGAGCAGTACTTC.

The J gene is TRBJ2-7, the V gene TRBV9, with TRBD1 matching over 9 bases. V was pared by 3 bases and J by 2 bases, with 6 bases of the junction left unmatched. The CDR3 totals 15 residues. Germline assignment: CDR1 SGDLS and CDR2 YYNGEE. This CDR3 is CASSARTGVTYEQYF. The CDR3 region has the DNA TGTGCCAGCAGCGCCCGGACAGGGGTGACCTACGAGCAGTACTTC.

This chain joins TRBV19 and TRBJ1-5, with a possible D match to TRBD1 (6 bases). This CDR3 region has 15 residues. Deletions cut 3 bases from V and 0 bases from J, with 9 bases between. CDR1 LNHDA and CDR2 SQIVND come from the germline V gene (reference sequence). Here the CDR3 DNA reads TGTGCCAGTAGTATGACAGGCCCTAGCAATCAGCCCCAGCATTTT. This translates into CASSMTGPSNQPQHF. The whole variable domain, filled in from reference TRBV19 and TRBJ1-5, reads DGGITQSPKYLFRKEGQNVTLSCEQNLNHDAMYWYRQDPGQGLRLIYYSQIVNDFQKGDIAEGYSVSREKKESFPLTVTSAQKNPTAFYLCASSMTGPSNQPQHFGDGTRLSIL.

The rearrangement uses TRBV18 and TRBJ2-3; D unclear. The V and J ends lost 1 base and 1 base respectively, with 21 bases between them. Germline V gene sequence: CDR1 KGHSH, CDR2 LQKENI. This CDR3 is built from 19 residues. The CDR3 loop reads CASSPRDIEPRRGTDTQYF. The CDR3 DNA is TGTGCCAGCTCACCACGCGACATTGAGCCCCGACGAGGCACAGATACGCAGTATTTT.

The sample holds a few counts of this clone. V usage is TRBV28 and J usage is TRBJ2-6, with 7 nucleotides matching TRBD1. This CDR3 comprises 17 residues. Germline V gene lookup returns CDR1 MDHEN and CDR2 SYDVKM. V was clipped by 3 bases and J by 2 bases; unmatched bases: 7. The CDR3 nucleotides are TGTGCCAGCAGTTTGTCCCTCACAGGGGCTGGGGCCAACGTCCTGACTTTC. Protein sequence: CASSLSLTGAGANVLTF.

The rearrangement links TRBV19 to TRBJ1-1; 9 positions match TRBD1. V shed 7 bases and J 3 bases; nucleotides not matched to a gene: 3. The CDR3 is 13 amino acids. Germline CDR1 reads LNHDA; CDR2 reads SQIVND (reference sequence). In nucleotides, the CDR3 is TGTGCCAGTACTGGGACAGGGTACACTGAAGCTTTCTTT. This sequence encodes CASTGTGYTEAFF.

The chain combines TRBV27 with TRBJ1-2; D possibly corresponds to TRBD1 (6 bases). V dropped 1 base and J dropped 8 bases, with 14 bases sitting between them. This CDR3 comprises 14 residues. Germline V gene sequence: CDR1 MNHEY, CDR2 SMNVEV (reference sequence). CDR3 in DNA: TGTGCCAGCAGTTTATTACAGGGTGGAGGGGGCTACACCTTC. The encoded protein is CASSLLQGGGGYTF.

This clone has just a few counts. The rearrangement uses TRBV6-1 and TRBJ1-2; D perhaps matches TRBD1 (5 bases). Germline V lookup: CDR1 MNHNS, CDR2 SASEGT. This CDR3 is 15 amino acids long. V was trimmed by 0 bases and J by 8 bases, leaving 16 bases between them. The CDR3 DNA is TGTGCCAGCAGTGAAGCTTTCGGACAAAGCTGGGGCTACACCTTC. It yields the protein CASSEAFGQSWGYTF.

V usage is TRBV10-2 and J usage is TRBJ1-2; the D gene is possibly TRBD1 (5 bases). The germline V gene has CDR1 WSHSY and CDR2 SAAADI. Trimming cost V 0 bases and J 4 bases, with 9 bases left between them. The length of the CDR3 is 14 residues. CDR3 DNA: TGCGCCAGCAGTGAGTCGAGCGGGGCCTATGGCTACACCTTC. It yields the protein CASSESSGAYGYTF.

This chain connects TRBV30 to TRBJ1-1; TRBD1 matches at 9 bases. Germline CDR1 reads GTSNPN; CDR2 reads SVGIG (reference sequence). Germline trimming cut 0 bases from V and 4 bases from J; bases unmatched to any gene: 3. The CDR3 has 14 amino acids. The CDR3 DNA reads as TGTGCCTGGAGTGTACAGGGGGCATCCACTGAAGCTTTCTTT. Translating gives CAWSVQGASTEAFF.

The J gene is TRBJ2-7, the V gene TRBV4-2, with TRBD1 matching over 9 bases. Losses at the gene ends were 6 bases for V and 5 bases for J; bases not matched to a gene: 11. The CDR3 is 15 amino acids. In germline, CDR1 is LGHNA, CDR2 YNFKEQ. The CDR3: CASSGEDRGLDEQYF. The DNA of the CDR3 is TGTGCCAGCAGTGGAGAAGACAGGGGGTTAGACGAGCAGTACTTC.

This sequence joins TRBV19 and TRBJ1-1; D may be TRBD1 (6 bases). V lost 7 bases to trimming and J lost 0 bases, with 15 bases between them. This CDR3 region has 15 residues. CDR1 is LNHDA and CDR2 is SQIVND in the germline V gene (reference sequence). CDR3 in DNA: TGTGCCAGTACCTTACAGGGAATCCTGAACACTGAAGCTTTCTTT. This gives the protein CASTLQGILNTEAFF. The full variable domain, completed using reference TRBV19 and TRBJ1-1, is DGGITQSPKYLFRKEGQNVTLSCEQNLNHDAMYWYRQDPGQGLRLIYYSQIVNDFQKGDIAEGYSVSREKKESFPLTVTSAQKNPTAFYLCASTLQGILNTEAFFGQGTRLTVV.